The sequence of this T cell receptor beta chain was determined in a study of cytomegalovirus exposure and HLA in healthy donors. The CDR3 is made up of 13 amino acids. V lost 2 bases and J 7 bases, leaving 11 bases between the germline ends. CDR1 is MDHEN, CDR2 SYDVKM, per germline. Amplification used 60 Vbeta primers and 13 Jbeta primers. The assay was immunoSEQ multiplex PCR, and TCRdb's table has in-frame clones only and misses some. The sample shows 150,000 to 200,000 clones, around 68% of them seen only once. The sequenced sample was PBMCs. J is TRBJ1-2 and V is TRBV28, with D possibly being TRBD1 (5 bases). The TCR comes from a woman aged 40 to 50 in good health and CMV-seropositive. CDR3 amino acids: CASSLIAQGGYTF. CDR3 DNA sequence: TGTGCCAGCAGTTTAATCGCCCAGGGTGGCTACACCTTC.